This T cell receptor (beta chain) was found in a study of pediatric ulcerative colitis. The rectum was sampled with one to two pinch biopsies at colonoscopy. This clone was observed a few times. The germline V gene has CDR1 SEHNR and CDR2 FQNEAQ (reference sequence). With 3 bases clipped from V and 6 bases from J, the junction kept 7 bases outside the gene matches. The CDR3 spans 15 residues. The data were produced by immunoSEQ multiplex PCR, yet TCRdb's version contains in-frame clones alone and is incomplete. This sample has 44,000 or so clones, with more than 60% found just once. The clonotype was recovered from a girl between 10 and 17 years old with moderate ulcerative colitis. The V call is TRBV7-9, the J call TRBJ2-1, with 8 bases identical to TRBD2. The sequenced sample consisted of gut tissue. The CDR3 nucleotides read TGTGCCAGCAGCTTTTCAGCGGGAGTCTTCAATGAGCAGTTCTTC. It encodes CASSFSAGVFNEQFF.